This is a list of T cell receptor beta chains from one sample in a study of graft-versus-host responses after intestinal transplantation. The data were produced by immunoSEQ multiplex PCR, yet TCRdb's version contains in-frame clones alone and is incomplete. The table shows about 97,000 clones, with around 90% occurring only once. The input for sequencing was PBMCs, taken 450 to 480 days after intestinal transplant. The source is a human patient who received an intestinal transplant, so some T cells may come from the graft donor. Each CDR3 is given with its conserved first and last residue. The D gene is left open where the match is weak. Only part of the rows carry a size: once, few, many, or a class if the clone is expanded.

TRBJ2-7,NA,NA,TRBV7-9,CASSLGGRYEQYF,TGTGCCAGCAGCTTAGGCGGCAGATACGAGCAGTACTTC
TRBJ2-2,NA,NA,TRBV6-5,CASSDSIAGAGELFF,TGTGCCAGCAGTGACTCGATCGCAGGTGCCGGGGAGCTGTTTTTT
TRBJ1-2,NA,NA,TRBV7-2,CASSYAGTGGYTF,TGTGCCAGCAGCTACGCCGGGACCGGCGGCTACACCTTC
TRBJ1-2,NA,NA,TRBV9,CASSPYGDYGYTF,TGTGCCAGCAGCCCGTACGGGGACTATGGCTACACCTTC
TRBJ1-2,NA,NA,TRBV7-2,CASSLAGRYGYTF,TGTGCCAGCAGCTTGGCAGGACGGTATGGCTACACCTTC
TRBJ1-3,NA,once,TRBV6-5,CASSWAQGTGNTIYF,TGTGCCAGCAGTTGGGCCCAGGGGACGGGAAACACCATATATTTT
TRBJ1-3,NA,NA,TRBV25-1,CASSADQSSGNTIYF,TGTGCCAGCAGTGCGGACCAGAGCTCTGGAAACACCATATATTTT
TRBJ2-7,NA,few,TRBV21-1,CASNRDRHYEQYF,TGTGCCAGCAACCGGGACAGGCACTACGAGCAGTACTTC
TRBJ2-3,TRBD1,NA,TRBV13,CASSPGTGDNGDTQYF,TGTGCCAGCAGCCCGGGGACAGGCGACAACGGAGATACGCAGTATTTT
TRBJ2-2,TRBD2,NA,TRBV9,CASMGGRNTGELFF,TGTGCCAGCATGGGAGGGAGGAACACCGGGGAGCTGTTTTTT
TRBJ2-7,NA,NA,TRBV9,CASSVGRQRGEQYF,TGTGCCAGCAGCGTGGGCCGACAACGAGGCGAGCAGTACTTC
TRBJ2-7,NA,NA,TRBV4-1,CASSQDRGGWEQYF,TGCGCCAGCAGCCAAGATCGAGGGGGGTGGGAGCAGTACTTC
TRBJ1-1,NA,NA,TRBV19,CASSIRDPSSAEAFF,TGTGCCAGTAGTATCCGGGATCCATCTAGCGCTGAAGCTTTCTTT
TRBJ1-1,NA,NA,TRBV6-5,CASSEGRGTEAFF,TGTGCCAGCAGTGAAGGGAGGGGCACTGAAGCTTTCTTT
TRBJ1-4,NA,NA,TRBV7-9,CASSLKQVLPNEKLFF,TGTGCCAGCAGCTTAAAGCAGGTTTTGCCTAATGAAAAACTGTTTTTT
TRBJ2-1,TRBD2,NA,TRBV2,CASSEGTSGGNEQFF,TGTGCCAGCAGTGAGGGGACTAGCGGGGGCAATGAGCAGTTCTTC